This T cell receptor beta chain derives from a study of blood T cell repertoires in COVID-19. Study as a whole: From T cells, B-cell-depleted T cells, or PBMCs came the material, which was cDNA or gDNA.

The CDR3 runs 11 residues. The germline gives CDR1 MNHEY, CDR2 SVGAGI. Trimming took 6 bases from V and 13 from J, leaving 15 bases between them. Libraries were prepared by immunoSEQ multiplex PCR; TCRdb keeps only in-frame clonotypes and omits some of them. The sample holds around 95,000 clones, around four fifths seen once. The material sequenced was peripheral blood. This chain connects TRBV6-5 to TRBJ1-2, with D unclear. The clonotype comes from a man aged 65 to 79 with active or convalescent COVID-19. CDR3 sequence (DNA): TGTGCCAGCAGGATTTACCCCACATTCACCTTC. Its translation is CASRIYPTFTF.